The clone carrying this TCR beta chain was detected once. These data come from a study of blood T cell repertoires in COVID-19. The wider study: T cells, B-cell-depleted T cells, or PBMCs supplied cDNA or gDNA.

This CDR3 has 14 amino acids. Germline V CDR1 and CDR2: MNHEY, SVGAGI. In the study's own analysis: Estimation of nucleated cell counts relied on the amplification of reference gene primers. Assay: immunoSEQ multiplex PCR; the TCRdb copy retains only in-frame clones and omits some. V, J and clone size were drawn from that table, and D and trimming were deduced from the DNA. There are approximately 260,000 clones in the sample; roughly nine tenths occur only once, and 4% to 5% lies in the top ten. The receptor comes from a woman in her thirties or forties who had recovered from COVID-19. The chain has TRBV6-5 and TRBJ2-4, with 9 bases aligning to TRBD2. Sequencing used peripheral blood. CDR3 coding DNA: TGTGCGGGCGAGAGCGGGGGGAGTGAAAACATTCAGTACTTC. Its translation is CAGESGGSENIQYF.